The TCR beta chain under discussion was sequenced for a study of immune heterogeneity within non-small cell lung tumors. Study-level information: Tumor histology was classified as squamous cell carcinoma in a handful of cases, non-squamous carcinoma in roughly 11 and not otherwise specified in 1. General study points: Both recurring identical dominant CDR3 beta clonotypes and site-unique high-frequency clones were observed across tumor sites within a patient.

Multiplex PCR with 32 V and 13 J primers amplified TCR beta CDR3. TCRdb called the multiplex PCR reads again in MiXCR, with one record for every CDR3 protein. The sample lists about 22,000 distinct CDR3 sequences; about 26% were seen once. With approximately 600 ng used per sample, the template was genomic DNA from bulk tumor. Several biopsies were collected from each primary tumor during surgery. They were spaced as far apart as possible within the tumor mass. Those enrolled were patients newly diagnosed with untreated non-small cell lung cancer and undergoing curative surgery. Newly diagnosed non-small cell lung cancer patients undergoing curative-intent surgery served as donors. Many counts were recorded for this clonotype. Its antigen is still unknown. This clonotype was obtained from a man aged 40-49 years with non-small cell lung cancer. The specimen sequenced was lung tumor tissue.

The CDR3 loop is CASSLISGNTIYF. CDR3 nucleotide sequence: TGTGCCAGCAGTCTGATCTCTGGAAACACCATATATTTT. The chain links TRBV6-1 to TRBJ1-3; D gene uncertain. The CDR3 runs to 13 residues. Germline CDR1 and CDR2: MNHNS and SASEGT. Trimming left V 5 bases short and J 0 bases short, with 5 bases between.